This TCR beta chain came from a study of patients and donors after allogeneic stem cell transplantation. From the RT-PCR reads, TCRdb called clonotypes with MiXCR, one entry per CDR3 protein. The sample has about 960,000 distinct CDR3 sequences; more than 15% are singletons. V shed 5 bases and J shed 5 bases, with 4 bases lying between them. Germline values: CDR1 MGHRA, CDR2 YSYEKL. The length of the CDR3 is 11 residues. Sequencing was performed on blood, either unsorted or a sorted T cell fraction (not recorded which). The sequence derives from a human donor who was either an allogeneic HSCT recipient or a stem cell or donor lymphocyte infusion donor (not recorded which). It is not recorded whose cells these are; they may come from a transplant donor. V and J are TRBV4-1 and TRBJ1-5; D ambiguous. In nucleotides, the CDR3 is TGCGCCAGCAGCTTTTATCAGCCCCAGCATTTT. It is translated as CASSFYQPQHF.